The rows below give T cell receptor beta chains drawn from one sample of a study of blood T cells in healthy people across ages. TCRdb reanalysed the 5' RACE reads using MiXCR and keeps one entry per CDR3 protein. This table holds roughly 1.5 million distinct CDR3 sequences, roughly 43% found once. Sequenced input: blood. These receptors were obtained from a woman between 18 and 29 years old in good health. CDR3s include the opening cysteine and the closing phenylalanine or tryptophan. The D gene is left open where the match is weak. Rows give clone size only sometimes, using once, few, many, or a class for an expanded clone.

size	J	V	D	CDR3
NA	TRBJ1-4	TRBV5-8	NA	CASRPEIPNEKLFF
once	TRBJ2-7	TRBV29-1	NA	CSVEPGAHLDEQYF
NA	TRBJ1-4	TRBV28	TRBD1	CASSLRGTGQGEKLFF
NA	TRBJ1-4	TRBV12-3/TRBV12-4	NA	CASSLSLQINEKLFF
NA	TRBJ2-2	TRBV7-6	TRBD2	CASSFQTSGTNTGELFF
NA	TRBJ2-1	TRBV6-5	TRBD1	CASSRDRGQSYNEQFF
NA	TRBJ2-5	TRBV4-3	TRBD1	CASSQEQGLGDEQYF
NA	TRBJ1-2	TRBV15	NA	CATSVTGDGYTF
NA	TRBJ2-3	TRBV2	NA	CASSADQSTDTQYF
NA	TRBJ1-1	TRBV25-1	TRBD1	CASRLTQTGRRTEAFF
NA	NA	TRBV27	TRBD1	CASSFLAPSGTGTNEQYF
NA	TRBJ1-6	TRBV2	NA	CASRRTASFYNSPLHF
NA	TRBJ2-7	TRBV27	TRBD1	CASSAGQGGTYEQYF
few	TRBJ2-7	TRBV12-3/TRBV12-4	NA	CASSLSYGAVSYEQYF
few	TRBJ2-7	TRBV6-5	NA	CASSRRDGPYEQYF
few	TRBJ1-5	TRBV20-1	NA	CSARDGLGTEQPQHF
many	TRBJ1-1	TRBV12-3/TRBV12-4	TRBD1	CASSLFTGGTEAFF
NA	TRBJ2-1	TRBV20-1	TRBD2	CSALAGVGYNEQFF
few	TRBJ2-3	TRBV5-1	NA	CASSPDASTDTQYF
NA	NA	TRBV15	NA	CATSRDRNNFLQETQYF
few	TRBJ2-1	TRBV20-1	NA	CSAIGTTYNEQFF
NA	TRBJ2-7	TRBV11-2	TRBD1	CASSLYRGPRQRTYEQYF
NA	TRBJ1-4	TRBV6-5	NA	CASSYSGRANEKLFF
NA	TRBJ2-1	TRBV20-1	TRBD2	CSAQRGDNEQFF
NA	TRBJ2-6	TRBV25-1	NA	CASSGLARGDNVLTF
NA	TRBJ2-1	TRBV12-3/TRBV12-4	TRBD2	CASSSGLAGVSSSYNEQFF
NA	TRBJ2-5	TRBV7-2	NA	CASSFDGRGEETQYF
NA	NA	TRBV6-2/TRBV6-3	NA	CASREKKETQYF
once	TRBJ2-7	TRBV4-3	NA	CASSQESGRPKEQYF
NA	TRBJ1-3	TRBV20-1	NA	CSATPDPGIASGNTIYF
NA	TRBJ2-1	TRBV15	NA	CATSRDRAGYNEQFF
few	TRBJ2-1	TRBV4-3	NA	CASSQDLIGLVSPYNEQFF
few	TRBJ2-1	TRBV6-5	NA	CASSYFSNNEQFF
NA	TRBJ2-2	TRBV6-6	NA	CASSAPENTGELFF
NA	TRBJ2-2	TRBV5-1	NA	CASSLEIVPSGVRELFF
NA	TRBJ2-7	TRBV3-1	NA	CASSPEGDNSYEQYF
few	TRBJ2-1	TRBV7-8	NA	CASNPVSSYNEQFF
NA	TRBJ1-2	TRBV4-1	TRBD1	CTSSWTGAEPNYGYTF
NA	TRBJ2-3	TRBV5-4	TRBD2	CASSYGTSGITDTQYF
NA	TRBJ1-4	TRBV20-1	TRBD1	CSAPTGLGEKLFF
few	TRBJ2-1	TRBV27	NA	CASSPGGVPYNEQFF
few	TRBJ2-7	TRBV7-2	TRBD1	CASRRDRDYEEEQYF
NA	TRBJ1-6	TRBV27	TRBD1	CASTHLDRVVDSPLHF
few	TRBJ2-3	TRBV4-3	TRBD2	CASSQGGGLDTQYF
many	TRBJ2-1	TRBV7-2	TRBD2	CASSLLAGVGNEQFF
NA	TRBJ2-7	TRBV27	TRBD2	CASSAGLALNEQYF